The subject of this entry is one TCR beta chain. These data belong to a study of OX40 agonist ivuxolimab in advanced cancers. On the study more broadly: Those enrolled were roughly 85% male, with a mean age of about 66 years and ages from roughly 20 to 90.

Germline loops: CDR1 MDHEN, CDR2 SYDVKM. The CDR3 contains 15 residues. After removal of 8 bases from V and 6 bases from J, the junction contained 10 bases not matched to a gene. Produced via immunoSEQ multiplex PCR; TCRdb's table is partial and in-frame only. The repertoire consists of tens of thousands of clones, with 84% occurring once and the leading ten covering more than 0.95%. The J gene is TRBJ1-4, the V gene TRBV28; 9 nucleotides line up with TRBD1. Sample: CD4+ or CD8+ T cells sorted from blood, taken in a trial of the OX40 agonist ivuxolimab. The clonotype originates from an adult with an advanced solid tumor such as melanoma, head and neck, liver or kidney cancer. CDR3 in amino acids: CASDRSGQGDEKLFF. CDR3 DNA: TGTGCCAGCGATCGTTCGGGACAGGGAGATGAAAAACTGTTTTTT.